This entry lists 21 T cell receptor beta chains sequenced from one sample in a study of T-cell memory formation after mild COVID-19. TCRdb called the 5' RACE reads again in MiXCR, with one record for every CDR3 protein. Of 470,000 or so distinct CDR3 sequences listed, around 27% were seen once; the top ten hold 12%. Specimen: PBMCs or a T cell subset sorted from them (not recorded which). These receptors were collected from an adult woman who had mild COVID-19 (a few samples of this study predate the infection). Cell type and time point are not known.

This clonotype turned up a few times. The V call is TRBV4-1, the J call TRBJ2-1; TRBD2 agrees at 7 bases. V lost 4 bases, J lost 8 bases, and 11 bases stayed unmatched. In germline, CDR1 is MGHRA, CDR2 YSYEKL. The CDR3 covers 15 residues. CDR3 sequence: CASSLTLGLVDEQFF. Here the CDR3 DNA reads TGCGCCAGCAGCCTGACACTTGGACTAGTCGATGAGCAGTTCTTC.

This clonotype was seen only a few times. The chain joins TRBV7-8 to TRBJ2-5, with D perhaps matching TRBD2 (6 bases). CDR3 length: 15 amino acids. Germline-derived CDR1 and CDR2 are SGHVS and FQNEAQ. Trimming stripped 1 base from V and 3 bases from J, with 12 bases between. CDR3 amino acids: CASSLERLGKETQYF. The CDR3 DNA reads TGTGCCAGCAGCTTAGAGAGACTAGGGAAAGAGACCCAGTACTTC.

The chain carries TRBV10-3 and TRBJ2-1, with D uncertain. Germline V gene lookup returns CDR1 ENHRY and CDR2 SYGVKD. V lost 6 bases, J lost 4 bases, and 13 bases lay in between. This CDR3 is 14 amino acids long. CDR3 sequence: CAISREYQYNEQFF. Here the CDR3 DNA reads TGTGCCATCAGCCGAGAGTACCAGTACAATGAGCAGTTCTTC.

The genes are TRBV29-1 and TRBJ1-1; perhaps TRBD1 as D (5 bases). V lost 5 bases and J lost 1, with 14 bases in between. Germline V gene data show CDR1 as SQVTM and CDR2 as ANQGSEA. The CDR3 totals 14 residues. CDR3 coding DNA: TGCAGCGTTCATCCCAGTACAGGGAACACTGAAGCTTTCTTT. The encoded protein is CSVHPSTGNTEAFF.

The chain joins TRBV5-1 to TRBJ2-1; D gene ambiguous. V was cut by 1 base and J by 8 bases, with 10 bases left in between. Germline CDR1 and CDR2: SGHRS and YFSETQ. This CDR3 has 13 residues. CDR3 protein: CASSLYYNDEQFF. DNA for the CDR3: TGCGCCAGCAGCTTGTATTATAACGATGAGCAGTTCTTC.

This clonotype was counted a few times. The V gene is TRBV29-1, the J gene TRBJ1-2; the D is unclear. This CDR3 contains 13 residues. Trimming removed 4 bases at V and 1 base at J, with 10 bases between. Germline V gives CDR1 SQVTM, CDR2 ANQGSEA. The CDR3, as DNA: TGCAGCGTTGTGTCAGGAGATAACTATGGCTACACCTTC. Protein: CSVVSGDNYGYTF.

CDR3 nucleotide sequence: TGCGCCAGCAGCCTAAGGGACACCCCCAGGGGGGATGAGCAGTTCTTC. As protein: CASSLRDTPRGDEQFF. This chain joins TRBV5-1 and TRBJ2-1; a possible D gene is TRBD1 (7 bases). V gave up 4 bases and J gave up 8 bases, with 22 bases separating them. The CDR3 spans 16 residues. The germline gives CDR1 SGHRS, CDR2 YFSETQ.

The chain is built from TRBV4-3 and TRBJ2-7, with TRBD2 matching 9 bases. The germline CDR1 and CDR2 sequences are LGHNA and YSLEER. CDR3 length equals 15 residues. The V segment lost 0 bases and the J segment 4 bases; nucleotides outside the gene matches: 4. DNA for the CDR3: TGCGCCAGCAGCCAAGAAGGAGCGGGGGGATACGAGCAGTACTTC. It codes for CASSQEGAGGYEQYF.

This chain connects TRBV18 to TRBJ2-1, with TRBD2 identical over 7 bases. The CDR3 runs to 13 residues. Germline CDR1 KGHSH, CDR2 LQKENI. V was clipped by 1 base and J by 8 bases; unmatched bases: 2. Here the CDR3 DNA reads TGTGCCAGCTCACCACGGACTAGTGATGAGCAGTTCTTC. Its protein is CASSPRTSDEQFF.

A few counts support this clonotype. The rearrangement links TRBV5-1 to TRBJ2-7; possibly TRBD1 or TRBD2 for D (5 bases each). Between the trimmed V and J ends, which lost 1 base and 4 bases, there was a span of 12 bases. Germline CDR1 and CDR2: SGHRS and YFSETQ. The CDR3 has 14 residues. This CDR3 reads CASSLNRGMYEQYF. The CDR3 coding sequence is TGCGCCAGCAGCTTGAACCGGGGCATGTACGAGCAGTACTTC.

CDR3 nucleotides: TGCAGTGCTAGAGATTGGGGGCTAGTGGACACTGAAGCTTTCTTT. This codes for CSARDWGLVDTEAFF. This chain connects TRBV20-1 to TRBJ1-1; D is perhaps TRBD1 (6 bases). CDR1 and CDR2 (germline): DFQATT, SNEGSKA (reference sequence). Trimming left V 0 bases short and J 3 bases short, with 14 bases between. This CDR3 has 15 residues.

This clonotype has only a few counts. This rearrangement joins TRBV11-3 to TRBJ2-2, with D perhaps matching TRBD2 (6 bases). Germline values: CDR1 SGHNT, CDR2 YENEEA. The CDR3 is 12 residues long. V was shortened by 6 bases and J by 6 bases, with 8 bases between the two germline ends. CDR3 region: CASREGPGELFF. The CDR3, as DNA: TGTGCCAGCAGGGAGGGCCCCGGGGAGCTGTTTTTT. The whole variable domain, filled in from reference TRBV11-3 and TRBJ2-2, reads EAGVVQSPRYKIIEKKQPVAFWCNPISGHNTLYWYLQNLGQGPELLIRYENEEAVDDSQLPKDRFSAERLKGVDSTLKIQPAELGDSAVYLCASREGPGELFFGEGSRLTVL.

This clonotype occurred a few times. V usage is TRBV12-3 or TRBV12-4 and J usage is TRBJ2-7; 10 bases fit TRBD2. V was clipped by 5 bases and J by 5 bases; unmatched bases: 3. The CDR3 is 13 residues long. CDR3 in DNA: TGTGCCAGCAGTGCTAGCGGGAGCCACGAGCAGTACTTC. As protein: CASSASGSHEQYF.

In this sample, this clonotype turned up many times. This chain joins TRBV6-1 and TRBJ2-3, with a tentative D call TRBD2 (6 bases). This CDR3 comprises 13 residues. The germline gives CDR1 MNHNS, CDR2 SASEGT. Deletions cut 8 bases from V and 3 bases from J, with 12 bases between. The CDR3 loop is CASPHRETDTQYF. CDR3 in DNA: TGTGCCAGCCCCCATCGGGAGACAGATACGCAGTATTTT.

CDR3 in amino acids: CASRPGQGMWFF. In DNA form, the CDR3 reads TGTGCCAGCAGGCCAGGACAGGGTATGTGGTTCTTC. The rearrangement joins TRBV2 to TRBJ2-1; 8 bases are a match to TRBD1. This CDR3 is 12 amino acids long. The junction had 10 bases not matched to a gene; V was cut back by 6 bases and J by 15 bases. Germline V lookup: CDR1 SNHLY, CDR2 FYNNEI.

The V call is TRBV4-1, the J call TRBJ1-1, with a tentative D call TRBD1 (6 bases). The CDR3 is 17 residues long. CDR1 and CDR2 (germline): MGHRA, YSYEKL. The V and J ends lost 1 base and 2 bases respectively, with 17 bases between them. The CDR3 DNA sequence: TGCGCCAGCAGCCAAGGCGCCTCAGGGGAATCAAACACTGAAGCTTTCTTT. Amino acids: CASSQGASGESNTEAFF.

The V gene is TRBV5-1, the J gene TRBJ2-5; a possible D gene is TRBD2 (6 bases). The length of the CDR3 is 15 residues. Trimming left V 3 bases short and J 5 bases short, with 17 bases between. From germline, CDR1 is SGHRS and CDR2 YFSETQ. The CDR3 region is CASSWAGGALETQYF. The DNA of the CDR3 is TGCGCCAGCAGCTGGGCTGGAGGGGCCTTGGAGACCCAGTACTTC.

A few counts support this clonotype. This rearrangement joins TRBV3-1 to TRBJ2-7; D may be TRBD1 or TRBD2 (5 bases each). Trimming stripped 1 base from V and 2 bases from J, with 15 bases between. CDR3 length: 16 residues. Germline assignment: CDR1 LGHDT and CDR2 YNNKEL (reference sequence). CDR3 nucleotides: TGTGCCAGCAGCCAAGTAGTGGGACCGCACCCCTACGAGCAGTACTTC. Its translation is CASSQVVGPHPYEQYF.

This clonotype was recorded only once. An end of the junction does not agree with germline; a read error may underlie this. The chain employs TRBV15 and TRBJ2-1, with 7 bases fitting TRBD1. This CDR3 has 16 residues. In germline, CDR1 is LNHNV, CDR2 YYDKDF (reference sequence). The CDR3 nucleotides are TGTGCCACCAGCAGAGATAGGGACAGCACCTACGATGAGCAGTTCTTC. Translated: CATSRDRDSTYDEQFF.

The genes are TRBV20-1 and TRBJ1-3, with D unclear. Deletions cut 0 bases from V and 0 bases from J, with 6 bases between. The CDR3 is 14 amino acids. Germline V gene data show CDR1 as DFQATT and CDR2 as SNEGSKA (reference sequence). CDR3 in amino acids: CSARDLTSGNTIYF. In DNA, the CDR3 is TGCAGTGCTAGAGATCTGACCTCTGGAAACACCATATATTTT.

The chain has TRBV7-9 and TRBJ1-3; no firm D call. Germline V gene lookup returns CDR1 SEHNR and CDR2 FQNEAQ (reference sequence). The V end was cut by 6 bases, the J end by 8 bases, with 11 bases between. This CDR3 contains 12 residues. The CDR3 sequence is CASRILPDTIYF. The CDR3, as DNA: TGTGCCAGCAGAATTCTCCCGGACACCATATATTTT.